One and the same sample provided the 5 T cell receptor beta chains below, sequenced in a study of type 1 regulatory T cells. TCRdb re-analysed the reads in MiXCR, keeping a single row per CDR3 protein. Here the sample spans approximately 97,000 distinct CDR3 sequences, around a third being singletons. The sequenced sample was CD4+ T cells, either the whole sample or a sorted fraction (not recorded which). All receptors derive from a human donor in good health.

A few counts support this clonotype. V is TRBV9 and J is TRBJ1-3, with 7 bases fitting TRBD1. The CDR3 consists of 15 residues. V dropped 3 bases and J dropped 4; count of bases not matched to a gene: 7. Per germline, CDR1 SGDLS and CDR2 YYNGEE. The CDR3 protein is CASSGQGLGGNTIYF. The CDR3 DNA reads TGTGCCAGCAGCGGACAGGGACTAGGCGGAAACACCATATATTTT.

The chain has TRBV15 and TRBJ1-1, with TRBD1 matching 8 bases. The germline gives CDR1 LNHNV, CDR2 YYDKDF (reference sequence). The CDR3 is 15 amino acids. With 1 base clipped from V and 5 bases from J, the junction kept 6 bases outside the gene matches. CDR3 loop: CATSRAGTGGTEAFF. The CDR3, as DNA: TGTGCCACCAGCAGAGCCGGGACAGGTGGTACTGAAGCTTTCTTT.

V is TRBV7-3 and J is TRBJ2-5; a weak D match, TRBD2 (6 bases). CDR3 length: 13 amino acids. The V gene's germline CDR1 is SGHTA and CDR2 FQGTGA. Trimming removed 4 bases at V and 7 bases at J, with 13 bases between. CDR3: CASSYIEGGTQYF. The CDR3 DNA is TGTGCCAGCAGCTACATCGAGGGAGGGACCCAGTACTTC.

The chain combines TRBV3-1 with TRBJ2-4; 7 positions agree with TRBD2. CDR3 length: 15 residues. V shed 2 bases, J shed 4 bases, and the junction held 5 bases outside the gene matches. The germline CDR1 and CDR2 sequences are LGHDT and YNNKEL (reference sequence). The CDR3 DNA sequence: TGTGCCAGCAGCCAACCGGGGGGAACGAAAAACATTCAGTACTTC. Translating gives CASSQPGGTKNIQYF.

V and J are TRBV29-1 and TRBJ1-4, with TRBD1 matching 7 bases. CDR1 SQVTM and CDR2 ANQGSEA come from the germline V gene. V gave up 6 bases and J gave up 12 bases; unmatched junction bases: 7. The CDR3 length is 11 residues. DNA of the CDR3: TGCAGCGTACAGGGGTCTGACGAACTGTTTTTT. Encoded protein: CSVQGSDELFF.